One and the same sample provided the 7 T cell receptor beta chains below, sequenced in a study of T cell repertoires in cytomegalovirus infection. TCRdb passed the reads through MiXCR, listing each CDR3 protein once. The sample lists about 740,000 distinct CDR3 sequences; 35% to 45% were seen once. The source material was PBMCs. Receptors were obtained from a human donor in good health (CMV status not recorded). Some clones in this sample may be carry-over from other donors' samples.

This clonotype was detected only a few times. The chain recombines TRBV12-3 or TRBV12-4 with TRBJ2-7; 10 positions agree with TRBD1. The junction had 7 bases not matched to a gene; V was cut back by 2 bases and J by 3 bases. The CDR3 extends over 16 amino acids. DNA for the CDR3: TGTGCCAGCAGTTTAATCCGGGACAGGGGTGTCTACGAGCAGTACTTC. Translating it yields CASSLIRDRGVYEQYF.

The chain has TRBV29-1 and TRBJ1-1; D uncertain. V lost 7 bases and J lost 0, with 15 bases in between. The CDR3 extends over 14 amino acids. Germline CDR1 reads SQVTM; CDR2 reads ANQGSEA. In nucleotides, the CDR3 is TGCAGCGCCCCCGGGAAGGTCATGAACACTGAAGCTTTCTTT. Translated: CSAPGKVMNTEAFF. Supplemented by reference TRBV29-1 and TRBJ1-1, the full variable domain reads SAVISQKPSRDICQRGTSLTIQCQVDSQVTMMFWYRQQPGQSLTLIATANQGSEATYESGFVIDKFPISRPNLTFSTLTVSNMSPEDSSIYLCSAPGKVMNTEAFFGQGTRLTVV.

This clonotype occurred a few times. The chain recombines TRBV20-1 with TRBJ2-1, with D tentatively TRBD1 (6 bases). This CDR3 region has 11 residues. Germline CDR1 is DFQATT and CDR2 is SNEGSKA (reference sequence). The CDR3 loop reads CSSGQPGRKFF. The CDR3 coding sequence is TGCAGCTCGGGACAACCCGGGCGGAAGTTCTTC.

The V and J genes are TRBV20-1 and TRBJ2-3; TRBD2 agrees at 12 bases. V was pared by 6 bases and J by 0 bases, with 13 bases of the junction left unmatched. CDR3 length equals 18 residues. Germline CDR1 DFQATT, CDR2 SNEGSKA (reference sequence). The chain's CDR3 is CSANSGTSGSSSTDTQYF. The CDR3, as DNA: TGCAGTGCCAACTCCGGGACTAGCGGGTCCTCTAGCACAGATACGCAGTATTTT.

The genes are TRBV5-6 and TRBJ2-1, with TRBD2 identical over 8 bases. The germline V gene encodes CDR1 SGHDT and CDR2 YYEEEE. J was trimmed by 4 bases and V by 5 bases; bases with no gene match: 8. This CDR3 region has 15 residues. CDR3: CASRRERERYNEQFF. CDR3 sequence (DNA): TGTGCCAGCAGACGCGAGCGGGAGAGGTACAATGAGCAGTTCTTC.

Concerning this clonotype itself: Sequence at one end of the junction differs from germline and may be a read error. This chain links TRBV7-2 with TRBJ1-5; the D is unclear. Per the germline V gene, CDR1 is SGHTA and CDR2 is FQGNSA. The CDR3 has 13 amino acids. The CDR3 region is CSSSPWTNQPQHF. The DNA of the CDR3 is TGTTCCAGCAGCCCATGGACTAATCAGCCCCAGCATTTT.

The V call is TRBV27, the J call TRBJ2-5, with 7 positions matching TRBD2. The CDR3 extends over 15 amino acids. Germline V gene data show CDR1 as MNHEY and CDR2 as SMNVEV (reference sequence). V dropped 6 bases and J dropped 5; count of bases not matched to a gene: 12. The CDR3 DNA is TGTGCCAGCAGACTCTACGGGGGGAGCGGGGAGACCCAGTACTTC. Encoded protein: CASRLYGGSGETQYF.